This TCR beta chain stems from a study of blood T cells in healthy people across ages. Each donor had around 11 milliliters of peripheral blood drawn. V lost 0 bases, J lost 4 bases, and 13 bases lay in between. The germline CDR1 and CDR2 sequences are SGHKS and YYEKEE (reference sequence). This CDR3 has 15 amino acids. Using a J-beta primer mix together with a sample-barcoded 5' primer, a second PCR was run for roughly 6 to 11 cycles. The template-switch adaptor, which had 12 random nucleotides, put a tag on each cDNA molecule. TCRdb re-derived calls from the 5' RACE reads in MiXCR, one entry per CDR3 protein. The profile shows about 2 million distinct CDR3 sequences, about 50% of them singletons. As for this clonotype: The target antigen is unknown.

Notes on the study in general: Measured against age, TCR beta diversity per million T cells decreased in a roughly linear manner. Long-lived and aged donors differed, with more naive CD4+ cells and higher diversity in the long-lived.

Sequenced: blood. The chain is built from TRBV5-5 and TRBJ1-2, with D unclear. This receptor was taken from a woman aged 40 to 50 in good health. The chain's CDR3 is CASSLGVKNSYGYTF. CDR3 DNA sequence: TGTGCCAGCAGCTTGGGGGTAAAAAACTCCTATGGCTACACCTTC.